This entry lists 30 T cell receptor beta chains sequenced from one sample in a study of early T cells in non-severe SARS-CoV-2 infection. TCRdb re-called the 5' RACE reads through MiXCR, storing one row per CDR3 protein. The sample carries approximately 110,000 distinct CDR3 sequences, 14% to 15% recorded once. The sequenced sample consisted of whole blood. The receptors were gathered from an adult who was a healthcare worker with PCR-confirmed SARS-CoV-2 infection or an uninfected control (not recorded which).

The chain uses TRBV13 and TRBJ2-4; TRBD1 aligns across 10 bases. Germline V gene sequence: CDR1 PRHDT, CDR2 FYEKMQ (reference sequence). V lost 4 bases and J lost 5; bases outside the gene matches: 14. The CDR3 runs 18 residues. This CDR3 reads CASSSSTGGTPPQNIQYF. CDR3 bases: TGTGCCAGCAGCTCCTCGACAGGGGGCACCCCCCCACAAAACATTCAGTACTTC.

This sequence joins TRBV5-1 and TRBJ1-2; D remains unclear. V gave up 2 bases and J gave up 7 bases, with 12 bases separating them. Germline CDR1 and CDR2: SGHRS and YFSETQ. This CDR3 has 13 amino acids. The CDR3 sequence is CASSLAARSGYTF. CDR3 bases: TGCGCCAGCAGCTTAGCGGCGAGAAGTGGCTACACCTTC.

This rearrangement joins TRBV5-4 to TRBJ1-1; tentatively, D is TRBD1 (6 bases). V was cut by 5 bases and J by 1 base, with 18 bases left in between. CDR1 is SGHNT, CDR2 YYREEE, per germline (reference sequence). This CDR3 has 16 amino acids. The CDR3 DNA reads TGTGCCAGCAGAGAGCAAGAGCAGGGGTCGAACACTGAAGCTTTCTTT. Its translation is CASREQEQGSNTEAFF.

The rearrangement uses TRBV20-1 and TRBJ2-5; 9 bases are a match to TRBD2. The V segment lost 6 bases and the J segment 9 bases; nucleotides outside the gene matches: 26. The CDR3 covers 18 residues. From germline, CDR1 is DFQATT and CDR2 SNEGSKA (reference sequence). CDR3 nucleotide sequence: TGCAGTGCCAAACCCTCCGTTGGCGGGGGGGCTTGGGGGCAGGCCCAGTACTTC. It is translated as CSAKPSVGGGAWGQAQYF.

The chain combines TRBV7-6 with TRBJ1-1; 7 bases map to TRBD1. In germline, CDR1 is SGHVS, CDR2 FNYEAQ. The CDR3 covers 16 residues. V shed 5 bases, J shed 1 base, and the junction held 10 bases outside the gene matches. The CDR3 region has the DNA TGTGCCAGCAGCCCTCTACAGGGGTTTACGAACACTGAAGCTTTCTTT. It specifies CASSPLQGFTNTEAFF.

This clonotype has a handful of counts. V and J are TRBV2 and TRBJ2-7, with a tentative D call TRBD1 (7 bases). Trimming pared 6 bases from V and 3 bases from J, leaving 12 bases between. This CDR3 region has 13 residues. Germline assignment: CDR1 SNHLY and CDR2 FYNNEI. CDR3 nucleotide sequence: TGTGCCAGCAGGGCGGGACAGAACTACGAGCAGTACTTC. This encodes CASRAGQNYEQYF.

This clonotype has just a few counts. The chain couples TRBV12-3 or TRBV12-4 to TRBJ2-5; 8 bases line up with TRBD2. The CDR3 runs 13 residues. With V trimmed by 6 bases and J by 9 bases, 9 bases remained unmatched. The CDR3 spells CASRATSAGAQYF. The CDR3 coding sequence is TGTGCCAGCAGAGCGACTAGCGCGGGGGCCCAGTACTTC.

This rearrangement joins TRBV29-1 to TRBJ2-1, with 7 bases aligning to TRBD1. This CDR3 is built from 13 residues. Per germline, CDR1 SQVTM and CDR2 ANQGSEA. J was trimmed by 9 bases and V by 7 bases; bases with no gene match: 12. The CDR3 loop is CSAAPQGFGEQFF. The DNA of the CDR3 is TGCAGCGCCGCTCCACAGGGGTTTGGTGAGCAGTTCTTC.

This clonotype was found a few times. The rearrangement links TRBV5-6 to TRBJ1-1, with D possibly matching TRBD1 (5 bases). CDR3 length equals 14 residues. V was cut by 4 bases and J by 4 bases, with 14 bases left in between. Germline loops: CDR1 SGHDT, CDR2 YYEEEE. The DNA of the CDR3 is TGTGCCAGCAGCGCCCGACAGCGTGCCACTGAAGCTTTCTTT. This codes for CASSARQRATEAFF.

The chain uses TRBV5-1 and TRBJ2-4; D possibly corresponds to TRBD1 (5 bases). V was cut by 0 bases and J by 0 bases, with 7 bases left in between. The germline gives CDR1 SGHRS, CDR2 YFSETQ. The CDR3 consists of 15 residues. CDR3 in DNA: TGCGCCAGCAGCTTGGAGGGGTCAGCCAAAAACATTCAGTACTTC. This translates into CASSLEGSAKNIQYF.

Turning to this clonotype: Mismatch with germline at one junction end may stem from a read error. The chain links TRBV7-9 to TRBJ1-2, with a possible D match to TRBD1 (6 bases). CDR3 size: 15 residues. Germline lookup yields CDR1 SEHNR and CDR2 FQNEAQ (reference sequence). The CDR3 loop reads CVSSESTGLNYGYTF. CDR3 nucleotide sequence: TGTGTCAGCAGCGAATCGACAGGACTCAACTATGGCTACACCTTC. Complete variable domain (other parts from reference TRBV7-9 and TRBJ1-2): DTGVSQNPRHKITKRGQNVTFRCDPISEHNRLYWYRQTLGQGPEFLTYFQNEAQLEKSRLLSDRFSAERPKGSFSTLEIQRTEQGDSAMYLCVSSESTGLNYGYTFGSGTRLTVV.

The table lists this clonotype with many counts. The gene calls are TRBV29-1 and TRBJ1-1; no clear D. CDR3 length equals 10 residues. CDR1 is SQVTM and CDR2 is ANQGSEA in the germline V gene. The V end was cut by 4 bases, the J end by 5 bases, with 5 bases between. In DNA, the CDR3 is TGCAGCGTTGCTGATACTGAAGCTTTCTTT. Translating gives CSVADTEAFF.

The chain carries TRBV6-5 and TRBJ2-7, with D tentatively TRBD1 (5 bases). V lost 2 bases, J lost 5 bases, and 10 bases lay in between. This CDR3 spans 13 amino acids. Per germline, CDR1 MNHEY and CDR2 SVGAGI. The CDR3 DNA reads as TGTGCCAGCAGTTACGGCCAGGGCGACGAGCAGTACTTC. It codes for CASSYGQGDEQYF.

This clonotype has a handful of counts. This chain links TRBV6-6 with TRBJ2-3; a possible D gene is TRBD1 (5 bases). With 7 bases removed from V and 2 bases from J, the gap between germline ends came to 19 bases. Germline V CDR1 and CDR2: MNHNY, SVGAGI (reference sequence). The CDR3 is 16 amino acids. CDR3: CASNPDRQLTTDTQYF. The CDR3 DNA follows: TGTGCCAGCAACCCCGACCGACAGCTGACCACAGATACGCAGTATTTT.

This clonotype has only a few counts. V gene TRBV5-6 combines with J gene TRBJ2-3; 7 nucleotides match TRBD2. V dropped 0 bases and J dropped 4; count of bases not matched to a gene: 5. CDR1 is SGHDT and CDR2 is YYEEEE in the germline V gene. This CDR3 region has 15 residues. CDR3 amino acids: CASSLGLAVPDTQYF. The DNA of the CDR3 is TGTGCCAGCAGCTTGGGACTAGCTGTCCCAGATACGCAGTATTTT.

The chain combines TRBV7-8 with TRBJ2-3; the match to TRBD1 covers 8 bases. Germline V gene data show CDR1 as SGHVS and CDR2 as FQNEAQ. V shed 5 bases, J shed 1 base, and the junction held 8 bases outside the gene matches. This CDR3 contains 16 residues. The CDR3 loop reads CASSQEPGQGTDTQYF. DNA for the CDR3: TGTGCCAGCAGCCAAGAGCCGGGACAGGGCACAGATACGCAGTATTTT.

This clonotype was recorded a few times. V and J are TRBV12-3 or TRBV12-4 and TRBJ1-1; 7 nucleotides line up with TRBD1. The CDR3 runs to 16 residues. V lost 3 bases, J lost 3 bases, and 10 bases stayed unmatched. The CDR3, as DNA: TGTGCCAGCAGTTTTGGGGGACAGCCGGGGGACACTGAAGCTTTCTTT. Translated: CASSFGGQPGDTEAFF.

This clonotype was observed once. The chain employs TRBV3-1 and TRBJ2-1; D might be TRBD1 (6 bases). Trimming left V 6 bases short and J 7 bases short, with 10 bases between. This CDR3 is 12 amino acids long. The germline CDR1 and CDR2 sequences are LGHDT and YNNKEL (reference sequence). CDR3 amino acids: CASSSGVNEQFF. CDR3 DNA sequence: TGTGCCAGCAGTTCAGGGGTTAATGAGCAGTTCTTC.

This clonotype was picked up a small number of times. The V call is TRBV12-3 or TRBV12-4, the J call TRBJ1-1; no reliable D call. This CDR3 is 12 amino acids long. V dropped 1 base and J dropped 9 bases, with 9 bases sitting between them. The CDR3 DNA follows: TGTGCCAGCAGTTTAGAAGAGGGAAAAGCTTTCTTT. Translated: CASSLEEGKAFF.

The rearrangement links TRBV29-1 to TRBJ2-2, with 8 bases identical to TRBD1. This CDR3 is 14 amino acids long. Germline loops: CDR1 SQVTM, CDR2 ANQGSEA. J lost 1 base, V lost 6 bases, and 4 bases had no gene match. The CDR3 reads CSVHRGRNTGELFF. The CDR3 DNA sequence: TGCAGCGTCCACAGGGGGAGGAACACCGGGGAGCTGTTTTTT.

The CDR3 region has the DNA TGTGCCACCAGCAGAGAGGGGCGTACCGGTTATACGCAGTATTTT. It translates to CATSREGRTGYTQYF. The chain has TRBV15 and TRBJ2-3; tentatively, D is TRBD1 (5 bases). V lost 0 bases, J lost 7 bases, and 14 bases lay in between. The CDR3 has 15 residues. Germline V lookup: CDR1 LNHNV, CDR2 YYDKDF (reference sequence).

This chain uses TRBV20-1 with TRBJ1-1; D not certain. The V end lost 6 bases, the J end lost 1 base, and 12 bases lay between the germline ends. CDR3 size: 13 residues. CDR1 and CDR2 from the germline V gene are DFQATT and SNEGSKA (reference sequence). This chain's CDR3 is CSALRGPNTEAFF. In nucleotides, the CDR3 is TGCAGTGCCCTGAGAGGGCCGAACACTGAAGCTTTCTTT.

A few counts support this clonotype. The J gene is TRBJ2-3, the V gene TRBV20-1, with 7 bases lining up with TRBD1. CDR3 size: 15 residues. Germline V gives CDR1 DFQATT, CDR2 SNEGSKA (reference sequence). Trimming removed 4 bases from V and 5 bases from J; junction bases left unmatched: 12. The DNA of the CDR3 is TGCAGTGCTACTGAGGGGGCGCAGAGTTTAGATACGCAGTATTTT. Protein sequence: CSATEGAQSLDTQYF.

Only a few counts were recorded for this clonotype. The chain links TRBV9 to TRBJ2-5, with TRBD2 as a possible D gene (5 bases). Germline V gene lookup returns CDR1 SGDLS and CDR2 YYNGEE. The germline V and J ends were trimmed by 4 bases and 7 bases, with 17 bases remaining between them. CDR3 size: 14 residues. CDR3 protein: CASSRLGSVGTQYF. CDR3 DNA: TGTGCCAGCAGCCGATTGGGGAGTGTCGGGACCCAGTACTTC.

This clonotype has just a few counts. This sequence joins TRBV9 and TRBJ2-7; weak D call: TRBD1 (6 bases). Germline CDR1 reads SGDLS; CDR2 reads YYNGEE. The length of the CDR3 is 15 residues. Deletions cut 7 bases from V and 6 bases from J, with 23 bases between. CDR3 loop: CASSQGRGPLGEQYF. CDR3 DNA sequence: TGTGCCAGCTCCCAGGGGAGAGGGCCCCTTGGCGAGCAGTACTTC. Full variable domain (rest looked up from reference TRBV9 and TRBJ2-7): DSGVTQTPKHLITATGQRVTLRCSPRSGDLSVYWYQQSLDQGLQFLIQYYNGEERAKGNILERFSAQQFPDLHSELNLSSLELGDSALYFCASSQGRGPLGEQYFGPGTRLTVT.

The chain recombines TRBV30 with TRBJ1-3; TRBD1 is a possible D gene (5 bases). The CDR3 sequence is 13 residues long. Germline CDR1 reads GTSNPN; CDR2 reads SVGIG (reference sequence). V dropped 0 bases and J dropped 9 bases, with 12 bases sitting between them. The CDR3 region is CAWSVAWTSTIYF. The CDR3 coding sequence is TGTGCCTGGAGTGTAGCTTGGACATCCACCATATATTTT.

The chain has TRBV12-3 or TRBV12-4 and TRBJ2-7; 9 bases are a match to TRBD1. The CDR3 is 14 residues long. J lost 3 bases, V lost 4 bases, and 4 bases had no gene match. CDR3 nucleotides: TGTGCCAGCAGTTCCGGGACAGGGTTCTACGAGCAGTACTTC. Translated, it gives CASSSGTGFYEQYF.

This clonotype was seen at least ten times. V gene TRBV12-3 or TRBV12-4 combines with J gene TRBJ1-4; no clear D. This CDR3 has 15 amino acids. Trimming left V 4 bases short and J 5 bases short, with 14 bases between. This CDR3 reads CASSSTRTENEKLFF. For the CDR3, the DNA is TGTGCCAGCAGTTCGACCCGGACTGAGAATGAAAAACTGTTTTTT.

The rearrangement links TRBV5-1 to TRBJ1-1; D unresolved. Per the germline V gene, CDR1 is SGHRS and CDR2 is YFSETQ. V shed 0 bases and J shed 6 bases, with 15 bases lying between them. The CDR3 runs to 15 residues. The CDR3 nucleotides are TGCGCCAGCAGCTTGGAAAATGTGTGGACTTCTGAAGCTTTCTTT. Protein product: CASSLENVWTSEAFF.

The chain employs TRBV19 and TRBJ2-5; TRBD2 agrees at 8 bases. Trimming removed 3 bases from V and 5 bases from J; junction bases left unmatched: 5. Germline CDR1 and CDR2: LNHDA and SQIVND (reference sequence). This CDR3 has 14 residues. CDR3 nucleotides: TGTGCCAGTAGTATGATAGCGGGGCTGGAGACCCAGTACTTC. Protein product: CASSMIAGLETQYF.